The 17 T cell receptor beta chains in this list originate from one sample, sequenced in a study of shared clonotypes between healthy human individuals. Measured with immunoSEQ multiplex PCR; TCRdb has only the in-frame clones, and not every one. Among some 240,000 clones listed, 65% to 70% were seen once. The sample consisted of memory CD4+ T cells sorted from blood. Subset here: CD45RA-negative fraction. The receptors come from a man aged 25 to 45 in good health.

The V gene is TRBV9, the J gene TRBJ1-4; D may be TRBD1 (5 bases). This CDR3 contains 14 residues. V shed 2 bases and J shed 4 bases, with 9 bases lying between them. Germline CDR1 is SGDLS and CDR2 is YYNGEE. The DNA for the CDR3 is TGTGCCAGCAGCGTCGGGGCCCTTAATGAAAAACTGTTTTTT. Its translation is CASSVGALNEKLFF. The whole variable domain, remainder taken from reference TRBV9 and TRBJ1-4, is DSGVTQTPKHLITATGQRVTLRCSPRSGDLSVYWYQQSLDQGLQFLIQYYNGEERAKGNILERFSAQQFPDLHSELNLSSLELGDSALYFCASSVGALNEKLFFGSGTQLSVL.

The gene calls are TRBV6-5 and TRBJ2-1; 9 bases agree with TRBD1. Germline V gene data show CDR1 as MNHEY and CDR2 as SVGAGI. The length of the CDR3 is 16 residues. V shed 4 bases, J shed 6 bases, and the junction held 10 bases outside the gene matches. The CDR3: CASSFVGTGKGNEQFF. CDR3 DNA sequence: TGTGCCAGCAGTTTTGTCGGGACAGGGAAAGGCAATGAGCAGTTCTTC.

The chain is built from TRBV11-2 and TRBJ2-7; no reliable D call. Trimming pared 5 bases from V and 6 bases from J, leaving 8 bases between. Germline-derived CDR1 and CDR2 are SGHAT and FQNNGV. CDR3 size: 11 residues. In DNA, the CDR3 is TGTGCCAGCAGCCAACCCGGCGAGCAGTACTTC. Its translation is CASSQPGEQYF.

The chain links TRBV5-4 to TRBJ2-7; TRBD1 is a possible D gene (6 bases). V was shortened by 4 bases and J by 2 bases, with 10 bases between the two germline ends. The CDR3 consists of 13 residues. Germline assignment: CDR1 SGHNT and CDR2 YYREEE (reference sequence). In DNA, the CDR3 is TGTGCCAGCAGCATGACAGGAGCCTACGAGCAGTACTTC. This translates into CASSMTGAYEQYF. The full variable domain, rest sourced from reference TRBV5-4 and TRBJ2-7, is ETGVTQSPTHLIKTRGQQVTLRCSSQSGHNTVSWYQQALGQGPQFIFQYYREEENGRGNFPPRFSGLQFPNYSSELNVNALELDDSALYLCASSMTGAYEQYFGPGTRLTVT.

V usage is TRBV19 and J usage is TRBJ2-3; D is ambiguous. Per germline, CDR1 LNHDA and CDR2 SQIVND (reference sequence). V was clipped by 3 bases and J by 2 bases, with 12 bases between them. The CDR3 totals 15 residues. The CDR3 spells CASSMSVGFTDTQYF. The CDR3 nucleotides are TGTGCCAGTAGTATGTCGGTTGGATTCACAGATACGCAGTATTTT.

The V gene is TRBV5-1, the J gene TRBJ2-5; D is perhaps TRBD1 (6 bases). V lost 4 bases and J lost 2, with 15 bases in between. Germline V CDR1 and CDR2: SGHRS, YFSETQ. The CDR3 extends over 15 amino acids. This CDR3 reads CASSPNAQGQETQYF. The CDR3 DNA reads TGCGCCAGCAGCCCGAATGCGCAGGGGCAAGAGACCCAGTACTTC. The entire variable domain, with the rest obtained from reference TRBV5-1 and TRBJ2-5, is as follows: KAGVTQTPRYLIKTRGQQVTLSCSPISGHRSVSWYQQTPGQGLQFLFEYFSETQRNKGNFPGRFSGRQFSNSRSEMNVSTLELGDSALYLCASSPNAQGQETQYFGPGTRLLVL.

This clone showed up just once. The V and J genes are TRBV7-4 and TRBJ2-7; 8 bases line up with TRBD1. Per germline, CDR1 SGHVT and CDR2 SQSDAQ. The CDR3 runs 16 residues. V lost 1 base, J lost 2 bases, and 7 bases stayed unmatched. This chain's CDR3 is CASSLDAGTGTYEQYF. The CDR3 DNA reads as TGTGCCAGCAGCTTAGACGCCGGGACAGGTACCTACGAGCAGTACTTC.

This clone appeared once. The J gene is TRBJ1-1, the V gene TRBV29-1; 10 nucleotides match TRBD1. Germline V gene sequence: CDR1 SQVTM, CDR2 ANQGSEA. With 6 bases clipped from V and 4 bases from J, the junction kept 8 bases outside the gene matches. The CDR3 is made up of 14 amino acids. The CDR3 loop reads CSVRVGTGATEAFF. The DNA for the CDR3 is TGCAGCGTCCGAGTAGGGACAGGGGCCACTGAAGCTTTCTTT. Looking up the rest from reference TRBV29-1 and TRBJ1-1 gives the full variable domain: SAVISQKPSRDICQRGTSLTIQCQVDSQVTMMFWYRQQPGQSLTLIATANQGSEATYESGFVIDKFPISRPNLTFSTLTVSNMSPEDSSIYLCSVRVGTGATEAFFGQGTRLTVV.

This chain joins TRBV9 and TRBJ2-7; the D is unclear. From germline, CDR1 is SGDLS and CDR2 YYNGEE. CDR3 size: 14 residues. Trimming removed 4 bases from V and 1 base from J, with 12 bases in between. CDR3: CASSHGWRSYEQYF. In nucleotides, the CDR3 is TGTGCCAGCAGCCATGGATGGCGGTCCTACGAGCAGTACTTC.

The sample holds a few counts of this clone. The V and J genes are TRBV15 and TRBJ2-3; D uncertain. In germline, CDR1 is LNHNV, CDR2 YYDKDF (reference sequence). V lost 0 bases, J lost 4 bases, and 5 bases lay in between. This CDR3 spans 13 amino acids. For the CDR3, the DNA is TGTGCCACCAGCAGAGACCGGTCAGATACGCAGTATTTT. Its protein product is CATSRDRSDTQYF.

The chain joins TRBV18 to TRBJ2-7; no firm D call. This CDR3 is built from 14 residues. From germline, CDR1 is KGHSH and CDR2 LQKENI. V shed 2 bases and J shed 3 bases, with 11 bases lying between them. CDR3 in DNA: TGTGCCAGCTCACCAGGGCAGACGAACTACGAGCAGTACTTC. The encoded protein is CASSPGQTNYEQYF.

This clone was counted between two and nine times. CDR3 in DNA: TGTGCCAGCAGCTTACGGGACAGGGGGGACTACGAGCAGTACTTC. Its protein is CASSLRDRGDYEQYF. V gene TRBV5-7 combines with J gene TRBJ2-7; 11 bases agree with TRBD1. TRBV5-7 belongs to the ORF category, with a function that is uncertain. The CDR3 is made up of 15 amino acids. Unmatched junction bases numbered 4, after V lost 2 bases and J lost 3 bases.

This clone has more than one count but fewer than ten. V and J are TRBV14 and TRBJ2-3; D is possibly TRBD1 (6 bases). This CDR3 contains 16 residues. Trimming pared 3 bases from V and 1 base from J, leaving 14 bases between. Germline lookup yields CDR1 SGHDN and CDR2 FVKESK. The CDR3 region is CASSHNSGVGTDTQYF. The CDR3, as DNA: TGTGCCAGCAGCCACAACTCAGGGGTGGGCACAGATACGCAGTATTTT.

The chain joins TRBV11-2 to TRBJ2-1; TRBD2 aligns across 8 bases. Losses at the gene ends were 1 base for V and 6 bases for J; bases not matched to a gene: 8. Germline loops: CDR1 SGHAT, CDR2 FQNNGV. The CDR3 covers 16 residues. In DNA form, the CDR3 reads TGTGCCAGCAGCTTAGCCCCCCGCCTAGCGGGCAATGAGCAGTTCTTC. It is translated as CASSLAPRLAGNEQFF.

This clone was recorded once. The chain combines TRBV9 with TRBJ2-1; perhaps TRBD2 as D (7 bases). Germline CDR1 is SGDLS and CDR2 is YYNGEE. This CDR3 contains 18 residues. V lost 3 bases, J lost 0 bases, and 19 bases lay in between. CDR3 amino acids: CASSAGGLIGVSYNEQFF. CDR3 DNA: TGTGCCAGCAGCGCCGGGGGGCTGATAGGGGTCTCCTACAATGAGCAGTTCTTC.

The V call is TRBV29-1, the J call TRBJ2-7, with D uncertain. V lost 4 bases to trimming and J lost 3 bases, with 10 bases between them. The CDR3 runs to 12 residues. Germline loops: CDR1 SQVTM, CDR2 ANQGSEA. The CDR3 nucleotides read TGCAGCGTTGCGAAGGGTAGCTACGAGCAGTACTTC. As protein: CSVAKGSYEQYF.

There are a few counts of this clone. V gene TRBV11-2 combines with J gene TRBJ2-7, with no clear D. V gave up 1 base and J gave up 6 bases, with 13 bases separating them. Germline CDR1 reads SGHAT; CDR2 reads FQNNGV. The CDR3 spans 14 residues. As DNA, the CDR3 is TGTGCCAGCAGCTTAGCGGGCCCGACGGGCGAGCAGTACTTC. It specifies CASSLAGPTGEQYF.